Each of the 7 T cell receptor beta chains below was sequenced from the same sample in a study of spatial heterogeneity in lung cancer. Points from the study as a whole: Higher tumor mutation counts went along with higher counts of expanded intratumoral alpha and beta TCRs.

As to time point: sample taken at primary tumor resection. TCRdb independently ran MiXCR on the 5' RACE reads; one entry per CDR3 protein. This repertoire shows around 20,000 distinct CDR3 sequences, 5.8% found once; its top ten account for under 13%. These receptors have no known antigen. The material sequenced was lung tumor tissue, taken at surgery. Receptors were obtained from a female donor with early-stage non-small cell lung cancer.

This clonotype has a handful of counts. Since it is a stray read in a library aimed at alpha chains, this beta chain has a size that is not meaningful. The genes are TRBV12-3 or TRBV12-4 and TRBJ2-2; a weak D match, TRBD2 (6 bases). V lost 5 bases and J 6 bases, leaving 13 bases between the germline ends. This CDR3 spans 14 amino acids. CDR3 nucleotides: TGTGCCAGCAGTCTTAGCGGAGGGGCCGGGGAGCTGTTTTTT. Translating gives CASSLSGGAGELFF.

About this clonotype itself: This beta chain lies outside the target of a library built for alpha chains; its clone size means little. The chain uses TRBV7-9 and TRBJ2-7; 7 nucleotides align to TRBD1. The CDR3 is 13 residues long. V lost 6 bases to trimming and J lost 0 bases; unmatched junction nucleotides: 2. Germline loops: CDR1 SEHNR, CDR2 FQNEAQ (reference sequence). As DNA, the CDR3 is TGTGCCAGCAGACGGGACAGCTCCTACGAGCAGTACTTC. Protein sequence: CASRRDSSYEQYF.

This clonotype was seen repeatedly, ten times or more. The library was built for alpha chains, so this beta chain is an off-target read and its size means little. The chain joins TRBV7-2 to TRBJ2-1; TRBD2 agrees at 7 bases. V was pared by 5 bases and J by 6 bases, with 13 bases of the junction left unmatched. Germline CDR1 SGHTA, CDR2 FQGNSA. The CDR3 loop spans 16 amino acids. In nucleotides, the CDR3 is TGTGCCAGCAGCCCGCGTTGGGGGAGGGAGGGCAATGAGCAGTTCTTC. This sequence encodes CASSPRWGREGNEQFF.

Details on this clonotype: With the library built for alpha chains, this beta chain is off target and its frequency is not meaningful. This rearrangement joins TRBV21-1 to TRBJ2-1; the table calls TRBD2, which could not be checked here. TRBV21-1 is a known pseudogene. CDR3 size: 14 residues. CDR3 nucleotides: TGTGCCAGCGGCGGGAGGGCCCTCTACAATGAGCAGTTCTTC. This gives the protein CASGGRALYNEQFF.

This clonotype occurred many times. A library made for alpha chains picked up this beta chain off target, so its size means little. V usage is TRBV29-1 and J usage is TRBJ2-5; TRBD1 matches 8 bases. V dropped 5 bases and J dropped 0; count of bases not matched to a gene: 5. CDR1 and CDR2 from the germline V gene are SQVTM and ANQGSEA. The CDR3 length is 14 residues. The CDR3 protein is CSVPSTGDQETQYF. CDR3 sequence (DNA): TGCAGCGTTCCCTCGACAGGGGACCAAGAGACCCAGTACTTC.

This clonotype has ten or more counts. Since it is a stray read in a library aimed at alpha chains, this beta chain has a size that is not meaningful. The chain uses TRBV10-3 and TRBJ2-1; 12 bases fit TRBD2. CDR3 length: 16 amino acids. After removal of 7 bases from V and 6 bases from J, the junction contained 10 bases not matched to a gene. CDR1 ENHRY and CDR2 SYGVKD come from the germline V gene. The CDR3 reads CAIKGVSTSGSNEQFF. The CDR3 nucleotides read TGTGCCATCAAGGGGGTTTCGACTAGCGGGAGCAATGAGCAGTTCTTC.

This clonotype was detected only a few times. As an off-target read in a library built for alpha chains, this beta chain has a frequency of little significance. The rearrangement uses TRBV5-1 and TRBJ2-5; either TRBD1 or TRBD2 may supply D (6 bases each). Germline CDR1 and CDR2: SGHRS and YFSETQ. The germline V and J ends were trimmed by 1 base and 5 bases, with 12 bases remaining between them. The CDR3 consists of 14 residues. CDR3 sequence reads: CASSLRGAGETQYF. Here the CDR3 DNA reads TGCGCCAGCAGCTTGAGGGGGGCAGGTGAGACCCAGTACTTC. The whole variable domain, remainder taken from reference TRBV5-1 and TRBJ2-5, is KAGVTQTPRYLIKTRGQQVTLSCSPISGHRSVSWYQQTPGQGLQFLFEYFSETQRNKGNFPGRFSGRQFSNSRSEMNVSTLELGDSALYLCASSLRGAGETQYFGPGTRLLVL.